The 24 T cell receptor beta chains presented below share a single source sample, sequenced in a study of blood T cells in healthy people across ages. Primers used in a second PCR of roughly 6 to 11 cycles were a sample-barcoded 5' primer and a J-beta primer mix. A single record per CDR3 protein comes from TCRdb applying MiXCR to the 5' RACE reads. Among about 1 million distinct CDR3 sequences listed, approximately 25% were seen once. These data also formed part of another study, on T cells of mothers and their children.

The material sequenced was blood. Every receptor here comes from a girl aged 2 to 9 in good health.

V is TRBV5-1 and J is TRBJ2-1, with 7 bases matching TRBD2. The CDR3 is 14 amino acids. Trimming at V came to 6 bases and at J to 0 bases, leaving 3 bases not matched to a gene. The germline V gene has CDR1 SGHRS and CDR2 YFSETQ. This chain's CDR3 is CASTSSGSYNEQFF. Here the CDR3 DNA reads TGCGCCAGCACTTCTAGCGGCTCCTACAATGAGCAGTTCTTC.

Written as DNA, the CDR3 is TGTGCCAGCAGTCACTATTCACTAGCGGGACTAGATACGCAGTATTTT. This translates into CASSHYSLAGLDTQYF. The chain is built from TRBV7-2 and TRBJ2-3, with TRBD2 identical over 10 bases. The CDR3 extends over 16 amino acids. V lost 6 bases and J lost 5; bases outside the gene matches: 11. Germline CDR1 reads SGHTA; CDR2 reads FQGNSA.

The chain combines TRBV7-2 with TRBJ2-3; 8 bases align to TRBD2. CDR1 and CDR2 from the germline V gene are SGHTA and FQGNSA. CDR3 length: 17 amino acids. The ends lost 4 bases at V and 2 bases at J; junction bases unmatched: 11. The chain's CDR3 is CASSYRAGVITTDTQYF. For the CDR3, the DNA is TGTGCCAGCAGCTATCGAGCGGGGGTTATCACCACAGATACGCAGTATTTT.

The chain combines TRBV20-1 with TRBJ2-5; TRBD2 aligns across 8 bases. The closer fit of TRBJ2-7 to the DNA end suggests the J call may be wrong. There are 15 residues in the CDR3. Looked up from germline, CDR1 is DFQATT and CDR2 is SNEGSKA (reference sequence). The CDR3 loop reads CSARDQAGGTYEQYF. The CDR3 DNA follows: TGCAGTGCTAGAGATCAGGCGGGAGGAACCTACGAGCAGTACTTC.

The genes are TRBV29-1 and TRBJ2-5, with 11 bases aligning to TRBD2. The last part of the DNA fits TRBJ2-7 better; the J call may be wrong. CDR3 length equals 13 residues. Germline assignment: CDR1 SQVTM and CDR2 ANQGSEA. The CDR3 loop is CSVKTSGSYEQYF. The CDR3 DNA is TGCAGCGTTAAAACTAGCGGGAGTTACGAGCAGTACTTC.

The table lists this clonotype with a few counts. The gene calls are TRBV3-1 and TRBJ2-5, with TRBD2 matching 9 bases. This CDR3 has 14 amino acids. Losses at the gene ends were 6 bases for V and 9 bases for J; bases not matched to a gene: 11. Looked up from germline, CDR1 is LGHDT and CDR2 is YNNKEL (reference sequence). The DNA of the CDR3 is TGTGCCAGCAGGAATACCGCTAGCGGGGAGGCCCAGTACTTC. This translates into CASRNTASGEAQYF.

In this sample, this clonotype turned up a few times. V and J are TRBV7-9 and TRBJ2-7, with a tentative D call TRBD1 (5 bases). Germline lookup yields CDR1 SEHNR and CDR2 FQNEAQ (reference sequence). V lost 11 bases and J lost 3, with 14 bases in between. The CDR3 has 12 residues. Here the CDR3 reads CAVGPQGYEQYF. CDR3 DNA sequence: TGTGCCGTGGGTCCCCAGGGCTACGAGCAGTACTTC.

This clonotype was observed many times. The germline gene is not matched at one end of the junction; a read error may be the cause. The gene calls are TRBV3-1 and TRBJ2-7, with unresolved D. CDR1 is LGHDT and CDR2 is YNNKEL in the germline V gene (reference sequence). The CDR3 is 14 amino acids. The CDR3 sequence: CASSQDFSGPVKNF. CDR3 nucleotides: TGTGCCAGCAGCCAAGATTTCAGTGGCCCAGTTAAGAACTTC.

This clonotype has more than one count but fewer than ten. This rearrangement joins TRBV5-1 to TRBJ2-5, with D perhaps TRBD1 or TRBD2 (5 bases each). Trimming pared 8 bases from V and 5 bases from J, leaving 19 bases between. The CDR3 contains 14 residues. CDR1 is SGHRS, CDR2 YFSETQ, per germline. In nucleotides, the CDR3 is TGCGCCAGTTCAGGGACCAGTAAGTGGGAGACCCAGTACTTC. Its protein product is CASSGTSKWETQYF.

The chain couples TRBV7-8 to TRBJ2-1, with 7 nucleotides matching TRBD1. The germline V gene encodes CDR1 SGHVS and CDR2 FQNEAQ. The CDR3 loop spans 14 amino acids. V was pared by 6 bases and J by 5 bases, with 7 bases of the junction left unmatched. The CDR3 loop reads CASRSQGVDNEQFF. For the CDR3, the DNA is TGTGCCAGCAGGTCGCAGGGGGTGGACAATGAGCAGTTCTTC.

The rearrangement joins TRBV29-1 to TRBJ2-1; D not certain. CDR3 length equals 14 residues. Trimming took off 3 bases at V and 1 base at J, with 10 bases between the two ends. The germline V gene has CDR1 SQVTM and CDR2 ANQGSEA. The CDR3: CSVDQVLSYNEQFF. The CDR3, as DNA: TGCAGCGTTGATCAGGTATTGTCCTACAATGAGCAGTTCTTC.

This chain links TRBV28 with TRBJ1-5; maybe TRBD1 (5 bases). The CDR3 has 15 residues. Trimming removed 4 bases from V and 4 bases from J, with 14 bases in between. Per germline, CDR1 MDHEN and CDR2 SYDVKM. The CDR3 coding sequence is TGTGCCAGCAGTTATACCAGGGCGAGTAATCAGCCCCAGCATTTT. It translates to CASSYTRASNQPQHF.

This clonotype was detected only a few times. The rearrangement links TRBV3-1 to TRBJ1-1, with D perhaps matching TRBD1 (5 bases). From germline, CDR1 is LGHDT and CDR2 YNNKEL (reference sequence). This CDR3 comprises 13 residues. With 5 bases removed from V and 5 bases from J, the gap between germline ends came to 12 bases. This CDR3 is CASSMGDWTEAFF. Here the CDR3 DNA reads TGTGCCAGCAGCATGGGGGATTGGACTGAAGCTTTCTTT.

This clonotype turned up a few times. The chain couples TRBV5-1 to TRBJ2-7; 7 bases line up with TRBD1. The CDR3 spans 16 residues. Germline loops: CDR1 SGHRS, CDR2 YFSETQ. V lost 0 bases, J lost 4 bases, and 10 bases stayed unmatched. The CDR3 DNA reads as TGCGCCAGCAGCTTGGTGCCCGGGACAGCCACTTACGAGCAGTACTTC. Translating gives CASSLVPGTATYEQYF. Looking up the rest from reference TRBV5-1 and TRBJ2-7 gives the full variable domain: KAGVTQTPRYLIKTRGQQVTLSCSPISGHRSVSWYQQTPGQGLQFLFEYFSETQRNKGNFPGRFSGRQFSNSRSEMNVSTLELGDSALYLCASSLVPGTATYEQYFGPGTRLTVT.

This clonotype was observed a few times. CDR3 DNA: TGCGCCAGCAGCAACGACGAGGGACTGGATTCACCCCTCCACTTT. This translates into CASSNDEGLDSPLHF. V is TRBV5-1 and J is TRBJ1-6; D might be TRBD1 (5 bases). Germline V gene lookup returns CDR1 SGHRS and CDR2 YFSETQ. Deletions cut 4 bases from V and 8 bases from J, with 16 bases between. CDR3 length: 15 amino acids.

The genes are TRBV6-1 and TRBJ2-2, with TRBD2 matching 11 bases. With V trimmed by 7 bases and J by 6 bases, 10 bases remained unmatched. This CDR3 is 16 amino acids long. CDR1 is MNHNS and CDR2 is SASEGT in the germline V gene. The CDR3 here is CASKSLAGGPPGELFF. CDR3 nucleotides: TGTGCCAGCAAAAGTTTAGCGGGAGGGCCCCCCGGGGAGCTGTTTTTT.

This chain joins TRBV7-3 and TRBJ2-5, with TRBD2 matching 11 bases. The J call may be wrong; the DNA end is better matched by TRBJ2-1. Germline-derived CDR1 and CDR2 are SGHTA and FQGTGA. The CDR3 length is 15 residues. The CDR3 region has the DNA TGTGCCAGCAGCACAACGGGACTAGCGGCGAATGAGCAGTTCTTC. Residues: CASSTTGLAANEQFF.

The chain couples TRBV29-1 to TRBJ1-1; D is unclear. The CDR3 has 11 amino acids. V was cut by 7 bases and J by 4 bases, with 10 bases left in between. Germline V gives CDR1 SQVTM, CDR2 ANQGSEA. Here the CDR3 DNA reads TGCAGCGGATCTTTTGCCACTGAAGCTTTCTTT. As protein: CSGSFATEAFF.

This clonotype was seen more than once but under ten times. The chain recombines TRBV12-3 or TRBV12-4 with TRBJ1-1; D perhaps matches TRBD1 (6 bases). The CDR3 contains 13 residues. V was clipped by 5 bases and J by 4 bases, with 11 bases between them. CDR3 nucleotides: TGTGCCAGCAGTACTGGACAGCGCACTGAAGCTTTCTTT. Translation: CASSTGQRTEAFF.

This clonotype was picked up a small number of times. The chain recombines TRBV20-1 with TRBJ2-7, with 9 bases aligning to TRBD2. This CDR3 region has 15 residues. Germline CDR1 reads DFQATT; CDR2 reads SNEGSKA (reference sequence). Trimming at V came to 2 bases and at J to 6 bases, leaving 11 bases not matched to a gene. The CDR3 loop reads CSARPSGRTLGEQYF. The CDR3 DNA reads TGCAGTGCTAGACCCAGCGGGAGGACCTTAGGCGAGCAGTACTTC.

This clonotype has just a few counts. The chain links TRBV29-1 to TRBJ1-4; D is ambiguous. This CDR3 spans 12 amino acids. The germline V and J ends were trimmed by 4 bases and 4 bases, with 7 bases remaining between them. Per germline, CDR1 SQVTM and CDR2 ANQGSEA. The CDR3 sequence: CSVVDHNEKLFF. The CDR3 nucleotides read TGCAGCGTTGTGGACCATAATGAAAAACTGTTTTTT.

This clonotype was observed a handful of times. The chain carries TRBV12-3 or TRBV12-4 and TRBJ2-7, with TRBD1 as a possible D gene (5 bases). V shed 8 bases and J shed 2 bases, with 16 bases lying between them. The CDR3 contains 14 residues. CDR3 residues: CASGLTRVPYEQYF. CDR3 nucleotide sequence: TGTGCCAGCGGTCTTACCAGGGTCCCCTACGAGCAGTACTTC.

The V gene is TRBV4-1, the J gene TRBJ2-2, with TRBD1 as a possible D gene (5 bases). CDR1 and CDR2 from the germline V gene are MGHRA and YSYEKL. CDR3 length: 16 residues. V was clipped by 3 bases and J by 6 bases, with 17 bases between them. DNA of the CDR3: TGCGCCAGCAGCCAGGCAGGGATATTTGGTGCCGGGGAGCTGTTTTTT. Translated, it gives CASSQAGIFGAGELFF.

CDR3 region: CASSLRQGAWEQYF. CDR3 coding DNA: TGTGCCAGCAGCTTAAGGCAGGGGGCATGGGAGCAGTACTTC. This chain links TRBV7-2 with TRBJ2-7, with 8 nucleotides matching TRBD1. Germline V gene sequence: CDR1 SGHTA, CDR2 FQGNSA. The V and J ends lost 2 bases and 7 bases, in that order; junction bases with no gene match: 7. The CDR3 length is 14 residues.